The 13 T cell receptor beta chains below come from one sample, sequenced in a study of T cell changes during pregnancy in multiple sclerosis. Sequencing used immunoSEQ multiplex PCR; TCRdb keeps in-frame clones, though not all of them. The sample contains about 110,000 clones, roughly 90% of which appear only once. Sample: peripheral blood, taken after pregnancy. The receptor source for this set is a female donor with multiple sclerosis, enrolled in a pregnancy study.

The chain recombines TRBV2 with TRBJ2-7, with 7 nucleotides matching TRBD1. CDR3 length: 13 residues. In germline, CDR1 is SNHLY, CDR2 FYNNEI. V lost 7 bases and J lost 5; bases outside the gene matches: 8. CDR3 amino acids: CASNRDSEDEQYF. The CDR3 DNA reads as TGTGCCAGCAATCGGGACAGCGAGGACGAGCAGTACTTC.

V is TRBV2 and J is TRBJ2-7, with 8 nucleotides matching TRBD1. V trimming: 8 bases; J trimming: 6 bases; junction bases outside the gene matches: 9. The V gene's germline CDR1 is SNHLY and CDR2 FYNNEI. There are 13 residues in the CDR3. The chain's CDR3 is CASSVDRVLEQYF. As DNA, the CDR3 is TGTGCCAGCTCGGTGGACAGGGTGCTCGAGCAGTACTTC.

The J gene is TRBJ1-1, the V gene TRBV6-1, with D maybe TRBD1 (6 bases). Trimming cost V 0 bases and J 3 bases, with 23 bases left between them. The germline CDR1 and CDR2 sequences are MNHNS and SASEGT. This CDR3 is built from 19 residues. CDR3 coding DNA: TGTGCCAGCAGTGAAGCACTCCAGGGGCCCCAGGGATTTTACACTGAAGCTTTCTTT. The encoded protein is CASSEALQGPQGFYTEAFF.

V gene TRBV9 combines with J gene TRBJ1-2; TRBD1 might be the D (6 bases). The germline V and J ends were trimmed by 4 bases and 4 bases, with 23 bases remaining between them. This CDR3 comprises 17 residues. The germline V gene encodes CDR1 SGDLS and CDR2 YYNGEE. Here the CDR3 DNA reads TGTGCCAGCAGCTCCCCCGTGGGAGTACAGGGCTCCTATGGCTACACCTTC. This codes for CASSSPVGVQGSYGYTF.

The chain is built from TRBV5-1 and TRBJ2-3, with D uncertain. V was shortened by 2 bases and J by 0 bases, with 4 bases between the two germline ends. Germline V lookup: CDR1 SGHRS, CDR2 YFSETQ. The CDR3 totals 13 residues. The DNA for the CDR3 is TGCGCCAGCAGCTTAACTAGCACAGATACGCAGTATTTT. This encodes CASSLTSTDTQYF. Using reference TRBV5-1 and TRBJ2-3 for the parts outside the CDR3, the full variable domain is KAGVTQTPRYLIKTRGQQVTLSCSPISGHRSVSWYQQTPGQGLQFLFEYFSETQRNKGNFPGRFSGRQFSNSRSEMNVSTLELGDSALYLCASSLTSTDTQYFGPGTRLTVL.

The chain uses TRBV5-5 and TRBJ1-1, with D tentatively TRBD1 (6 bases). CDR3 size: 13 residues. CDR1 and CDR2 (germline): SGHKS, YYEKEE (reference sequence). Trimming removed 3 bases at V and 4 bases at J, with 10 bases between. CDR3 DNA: TGTGCCAGCAGCTCTCAGGGGTTCACTGAAGCTTTCTTT. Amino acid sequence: CASSSQGFTEAFF.

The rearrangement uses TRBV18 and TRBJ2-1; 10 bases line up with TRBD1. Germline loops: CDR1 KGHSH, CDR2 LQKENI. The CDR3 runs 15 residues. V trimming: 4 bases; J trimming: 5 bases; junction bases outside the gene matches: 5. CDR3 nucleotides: TGTGCCAGCTCACGAACCGGGACAGGGGACAATGAGCAGTTCTTC. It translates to CASSRTGTGDNEQFF.

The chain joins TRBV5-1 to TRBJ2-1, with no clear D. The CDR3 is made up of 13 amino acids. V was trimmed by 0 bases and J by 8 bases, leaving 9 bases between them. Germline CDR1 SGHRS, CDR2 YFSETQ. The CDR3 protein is CASSLGSSDEQFF. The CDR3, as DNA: TGCGCCAGCAGCTTGGGGAGTTCCGATGAGCAGTTCTTC.

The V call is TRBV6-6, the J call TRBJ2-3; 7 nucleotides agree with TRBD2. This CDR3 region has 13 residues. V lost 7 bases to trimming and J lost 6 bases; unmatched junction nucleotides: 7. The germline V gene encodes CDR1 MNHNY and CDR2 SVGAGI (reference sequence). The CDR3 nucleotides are TGTGCCAGCAACCGGGGGGACCGGGATACGCAGTATTTT. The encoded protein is CASNRGDRDTQYF.

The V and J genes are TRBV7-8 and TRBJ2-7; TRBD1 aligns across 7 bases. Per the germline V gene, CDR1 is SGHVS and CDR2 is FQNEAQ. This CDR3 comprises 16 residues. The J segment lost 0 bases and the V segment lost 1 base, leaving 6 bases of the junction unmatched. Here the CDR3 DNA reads TGTGCCAGCAGCTTAGTTGGGGACAGAAGCTCCTACGAGCAGTACTTC. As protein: CASSLVGDRSSYEQYF.

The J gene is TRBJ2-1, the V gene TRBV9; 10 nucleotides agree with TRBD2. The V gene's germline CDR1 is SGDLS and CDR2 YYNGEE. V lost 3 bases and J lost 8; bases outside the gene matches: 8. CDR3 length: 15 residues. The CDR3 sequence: CASSASGSPLDEQFF. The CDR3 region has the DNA TGTGCCAGCAGCGCTAGCGGGAGTCCCTTGGATGAGCAGTTCTTC.

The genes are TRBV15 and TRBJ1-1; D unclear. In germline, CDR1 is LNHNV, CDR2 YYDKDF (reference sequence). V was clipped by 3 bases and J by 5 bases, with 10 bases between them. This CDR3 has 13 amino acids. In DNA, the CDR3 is TGTGCCACCAGCAGTAATACGGGGACTGAAGCTTTCTTT. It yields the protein CATSSNTGTEAFF.

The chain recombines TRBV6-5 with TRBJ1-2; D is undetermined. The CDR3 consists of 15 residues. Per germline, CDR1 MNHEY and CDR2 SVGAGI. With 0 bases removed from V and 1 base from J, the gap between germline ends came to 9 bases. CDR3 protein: CASSYSRDINYGYTF. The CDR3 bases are TGTGCCAGCAGTTACTCGAGGGATATTAACTATGGCTACACCTTC.